The 8 T cell receptor beta chains below were found in one sample sequenced in a study of cytomegalovirus exposure and HLA in healthy donors. The PCR was carried out with 60 Vbeta primers and 13 Jbeta primers. Profiling relied on immunoSEQ multiplex PCR, and the TCRdb table lists in-frame clones only, not all of them. Here the sample spans approximately 110,000 clones, about 73% being singletons. Sequencing used PBMCs. The receptor set was obtained from a woman in her thirties or forties in good health and CMV-seronegative.

The CDR3 DNA follows: TGTGCCATCAGTGAGTCGCTAGCGAACTCCTACGAGCAGTACTTC. Its protein is CAISESLANSYEQYF. This sequence joins TRBV10-3 and TRBJ2-7; a weak D match, TRBD2 (6 bases). CDR1 ENHRY and CDR2 SYGVKD come from the germline V gene. The CDR3 consists of 15 residues. Trimming took 0 bases from V and 0 from J, leaving 9 bases between them.

V gene TRBV30 combines with J gene TRBJ1-6, with D possibly matching TRBD1 (6 bases). The CDR3 is 14 residues long. Germline V gene data show CDR1 as GTSNPN and CDR2 as SVGIG (reference sequence). V lost 2 bases and J lost 10, with 15 bases in between. The CDR3 loop reads CAWSTGLESSPLHF. CDR3 nucleotides: TGTGCCTGGAGTACAGGGTTAGAATCGTCACCCCTCCACTTT.

This clone was found a few times. The V and J genes are TRBV7-2 and TRBJ2-1; 14 bases agree with TRBD2. Looked up from germline, CDR1 is SGHTA and CDR2 is FQGNSA. V gave up 2 bases and J gave up 10 bases; unmatched junction bases: 7. The CDR3 length is 16 residues. This CDR3 is CASSLSTSGRAPEQFF. The CDR3, as DNA: TGTGCCAGCAGCTTATCGACTAGCGGGAGGGCCCCAGAGCAGTTCTTC. The entire variable domain, with the rest obtained from reference TRBV7-2 and TRBJ2-1, is as follows: GAGVSQSPSNKVTEKGKDVELRCDPISGHTALYWYRQSLGQGLEFLIYFQGNSAPDKSGLPSDRFSAERTGGSVSTLTIQRTQQEDSAVYLCASSLSTSGRAPEQFFGPGTRLTVL.

The chain is built from TRBV27 and TRBJ1-5; D possibly corresponds to TRBD1 (6 bases). Looked up from germline, CDR1 is MNHEY and CDR2 is SMNVEV (reference sequence). Trimming shortened V by 5 bases and J by 5 bases, and 13 bases separated the two germline ends. The CDR3 totals 14 residues. CDR3 in DNA: TGTGCCAGCAGTCACACAGGGCCTGATCAGCCCCAGCATTTT. It specifies CASSHTGPDQPQHF.

The CDR3 bases are TGTGCCAGCAGCCGGCTACTAGGAACGAACACTGAAGCTTTCTTT. Translation: CASSRLLGTNTEAFF. The V and J genes are TRBV4-2 and TRBJ1-1; D call uncertain. V lost 4 bases, J lost 1 base, and 13 bases lay in between. Germline loops: CDR1 LGHNA, CDR2 YNFKEQ. This CDR3 contains 15 residues.

This sequence joins TRBV7-2 and TRBJ2-3; 7 bases agree with TRBD1. Per germline, CDR1 SGHTA and CDR2 FQGNSA. The CDR3 runs to 15 residues. V lost 5 bases, J lost 6 bases, and 11 bases stayed unmatched. In DNA, the CDR3 is TGTGCCAGCAGCACAGACAGGGTAACCCTTGATACGCAGTATTTT. The encoded protein is CASSTDRVTLDTQYF.

The chain employs TRBV7-2 and TRBJ2-2; D not certain. This CDR3 has 13 amino acids. In germline, CDR1 is SGHTA, CDR2 FQGNSA. Trimming stripped 6 bases from V and 3 bases from J, with 8 bases between. The DNA for the CDR3 is TGTGCCAGCAGTCTAACTTACACCGGGGAGCTGTTTTTT. Amino acid sequence: CASSLTYTGELFF.

The V gene is TRBV30, the J gene TRBJ1-1, with D unclear. The V end lost 3 bases, the J end lost 1 base, and 9 bases lay between the germline ends. The CDR3 consists of 13 residues. Looked up from germline, CDR1 is GTSNPN and CDR2 is SVGIG (reference sequence). CDR3 protein: CAWSNAGNTEAFF. The CDR3 DNA sequence: TGTGCCTGGAGCAATGCAGGGAACACTGAAGCTTTCTTT. Combining the CDR3 with reference TRBV30 and TRBJ1-1 gives the whole variable domain SQTIHQWPATLVQPVGSPLSLECTVEGTSNPNLYWYRQAAGRGLQLLFYSVGIGQISSEVPQNLSASRPQDRQFILSSKKLLLSDSGFYLCAWSNAGNTEAFFGQGTRLTVV.